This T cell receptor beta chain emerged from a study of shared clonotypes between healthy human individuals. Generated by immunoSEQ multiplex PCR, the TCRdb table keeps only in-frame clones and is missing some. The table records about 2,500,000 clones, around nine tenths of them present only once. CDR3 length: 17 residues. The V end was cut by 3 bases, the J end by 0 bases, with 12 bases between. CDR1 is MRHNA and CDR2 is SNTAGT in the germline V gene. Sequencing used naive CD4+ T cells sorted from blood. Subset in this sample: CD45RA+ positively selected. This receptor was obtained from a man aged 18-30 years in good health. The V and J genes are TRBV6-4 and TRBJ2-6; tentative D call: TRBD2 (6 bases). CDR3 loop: CASSELSGVSGANVLTF. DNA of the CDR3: TGTGCCAGCAGTGAACTATCGGGGGTCTCTGGGGCCAACGTCCTGACTTTC.